This entry is about one T cell receptor beta chain. Its antigen is not identified. The sample is drawn from a study of CD8+ T cells in alopecia areata. General study results and limits: Researchers reported that TCR sharing among patients proved less clear than in mice, possibly HLA-linked. Lesional tissue from the scalp (especially in alopecia totalis/universalis) showed higher clonality than normal scalp. The study also sequences resident alphabeta T cells of normal skin in scalp samples.

Extracted from the samples, RNA was reverse transcribed into cDNA to serve as the sequencing template. The data were produced by immunoSEQ multiplex PCR, yet TCRdb's version contains in-frame clones alone and is incomplete. Among about 200,000 clones listed, roughly 56% were seen once. The specimen was CD8+ T cells sorted from blood. The receptor's source is a human donor in good health.

CDR3 DNA: TGTGCCAGCAGTTTGGGACTAGCGGGGGGATTCAGTAGTTGGTATTTT. It encodes CASSLGLAGGFSSWYF. This chain links TRBV2 with TRBJ2-3, with 15 bases fitting TRBD2. Trimming took 5 bases from V and 14 from J; bases not matched to a gene: 14. The CDR3 extends over 16 amino acids. Per the germline V gene, CDR1 is SNHLY and CDR2 is FYNNEI.